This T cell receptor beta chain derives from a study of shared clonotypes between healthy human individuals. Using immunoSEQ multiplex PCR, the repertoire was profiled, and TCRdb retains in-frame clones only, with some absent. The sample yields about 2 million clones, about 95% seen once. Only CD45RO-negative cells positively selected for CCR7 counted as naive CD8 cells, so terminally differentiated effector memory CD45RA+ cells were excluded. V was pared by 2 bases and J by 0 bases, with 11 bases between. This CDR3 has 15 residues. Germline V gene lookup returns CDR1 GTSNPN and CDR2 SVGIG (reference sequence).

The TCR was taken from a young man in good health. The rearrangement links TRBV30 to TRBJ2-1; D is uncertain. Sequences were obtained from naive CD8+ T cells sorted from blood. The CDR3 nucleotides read TGTGCCTGGAGTCGGCTGACGAGCTCCTACAATGAGCAGTTCTTC. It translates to CAWSRLTSSYNEQFF.